The sequence of this T cell receptor beta chain was determined in a study of cytomegalovirus exposure and HLA in healthy donors (dated by TCRdb to between 2016 and 2019). Notes on the research overall: According to an earlier analysis of around 600 of the donors, roughly 180 million T cells yielded 90 million to 140 million unique TCR beta sequences and around 280 Gb of sequence data. An early release covering roughly 600 HLA-typed donors comprised about 300 gigabases of sequencing data and around 86 million unique TCR sequences. Among the approximately 430 genotyped donors, around 81% belonged to the genetic ancestry cluster associated with self-reported Caucasian donors. The study aimed to test whether cataloging public T cell receptors could reveal signatures of past pathogen exposure. The study used immunosequencing to profile the T cell repertoires of about 670 subjects and linked those repertoires to cytomegalovirus serostatus. Along with the roughly 700-subject first cohort, a separate validation cohort of over a hundred different subjects was used. The study combined high-throughput TCR immunosequencing, statistical association of individual TCRs with disease status, and machine learning to predict cytomegalovirus infection status. A later analysis re-analyzed previously published TCR beta repertoires from 650 to 800 donors and added high-resolution HLA genotyping to study TCR occurrence patterns. Rather than drawing on any new phenotypic data, the later analysis identified candidate immune exposures from TCR beta sequences and the way those sequences occurred across donors. To decide whether each TCR beta V gene segment behaved as functional or pseudogenic, an earlier analysis of fewer than 750 of the donors relied on high-throughput TCR beta sequencing. Donor age, sex, ethnicity and CMV serostatus were compiled together with the repertoire data. Genome-wide SNP genotypes for about three fifths of the roughly 700 donors were used in a later genetic analysis, which treated that subset as a discovery cohort. All discovery cohort repertoires had been generated using a single sequencing platform. Class I and class II HLA loci were covered by the typing at four-digit resolution. Typing coverage varied by locus: roughly 629-630 donors for A, B, C, DRB1 and DQB1; more than 500 for DQA1; about 590 for DPA1; 400 to 480 for DPB1. Several DR-DQ haplotypes were treated as single units for association and clustering because of strong linkage in the cohort. Among 350 to 400 genotyped donors of the cohort, an average of about 240,000 unique TCR beta nucleotide sequences were sequenced per donor, 15% to 20% of them non-productive.

The protocol used for the library was the immunoSEQ multiplex PCR assay. The multiplex PCR relied on a mix of 60 forward primers for TCR Vbeta segments and 13 reverse primers for TCR Jbeta segments. The CDR3 region of rearranged TCR beta genes was amplified from genomic DNA by a multiplex PCR assay. On the Illumina HiSeq System, the amplified TCR beta libraries were sequenced as 87-base-pair reads. On the authors' methods: A later analysis counted 65 million to 90 million unique TCR beta chains across the 690 or so repertoires, and roughly 10 million of these chains were shared by at least two donors. Raw reads were error-corrected and collapsed into unique sequences with a nearest-neighbor algorithm that merged closely related sequences to remove PCR and sequencing errors. To assign V, D and J gene segments, CDR3 sequences were aligned to IMGT reference sequences. Each retained sequence needed at least a six-nucleotide match to both a V gene segment and a J gene segment. Rearrangements were called productive when the CDR3 lacked stop codons and stayed in frame with V and J; all others were non-productive. CDR3 was defined by IMGT convention, running from the second conserved V-encoded cysteine to the conserved J-encoded phenylalanine. In an earlier analysis of roughly 610 of the donors, sequences lacking an unambiguous match to a single V gene segment were excluded. In an earlier analysis of 587 of the donors, V segments were called functional above 56.7% productive rearrangements and were called segregating when the between-donor standard deviation exceeded 5%. A statistical classification framework was built to diagnose cytomegalovirus status from the catalog of TCR beta chain sequences. In a later analysis, TCR nucleotide sequences were compared against IMGT/GENE-DB human TR gene sequences so that V and J genes could be assigned. In a later analysis, CDR3 sequences and most-parsimonious VDJ recombination scenarios were assigned using the TCRdist pipeline. In a later analysis, each TCR beta chain was defined by its CDR3 amino acid sequence together with its V-gene family, and reads lacking a unique V-gene family were excluded. A later analysis removed 550 to 650 highly shared, low-generation-probability nucleotide sequences to deal with suspected cross-contamination and a sequencing artifact. In a later analysis, a clonal expansion index for each public chain was calculated from normalized within-repertoire ranks of inferred template counts. In a later analysis, generation probabilities were computed with a VDJ recombination model fitted to out-of-frame rearrangements, and the resulting probabilities were checked against IGoR. In a later analysis, hypergeometric tests were used to score TCR-TCR, TCR-HLA and TCR-CMV co-occurrence, with a repertoire-size bias correction applied to TCR pairs. To estimate false discovery rates, a later analysis permuted the HLA or CMV assignments 20 times. In a later analysis, co-occurring TCRs were grouped using DBSCAN, with TCRdist sequence similarity added in when clustering inside HLA-allele-positive subsets. Repertoires with fewer than 30,000 or more than 120,000 public chains, plus five repertoires with anomalous nucleotide sharing, were excluded from co-occurrence clustering. TCRdb limited this immuneACCESS table to in-frame rearrangements with V and J called. A share of clones is missing; checked studies link under half to unresolved V genes, and the rest is unexplained. The DNA gave D and trimming, while V, J and clone size come from that table. Present in this sample are roughly 200,000 clones, roughly 85% of which were seen just once. Jointly, the top ten make up about 2.5% of the sample.

The cohort was made up of approximately 670 healthy bone marrow donors. At the time of sampling, all cohort members were nominally healthy, though unrecorded immune exposures were likely present. The donor was CMV seronegative and belonged to the group of 380 or so seronegative cohort members. Every donor gave a peripheral blood sample, and the peripheral blood mononuclear cells from that sample were used for TCR beta sequencing. The Qiagen DNeasy Blood Extraction Kit was used to extract genomic DNA from the blood cell samples. This clone has only one observation. What antigen it recognizes has not been identified. Nothing much larger sits one base from this clone, and base qualities are not available. The V end gives up 0 bases and the J end 4 bases, leaving 10 bases in the junction not matched to a gene. CDR1 is given as GTSNPN and CDR2 as SVGIG, both from the germline V gene (reference sequence). The CDR3, cysteine through phenylalanine, is 17 amino acids long. Only the CDR3 region is kept as DNA, spanning 51 bases read in frame from base 1.

Summary of the overall study and its limitations: In a later genetic analysis, fewer N-insertions in productive TCRs were reported among donors in an Asian-associated ancestry cluster than the roughly 640-donor mean. A few of the identified cytomegalovirus-associated TCR beta chains were confirmed in vitro to be specific for cytomegalovirus antigens. The authors suggested that the approach could potentially be extended to other disease states and immunological phenotypes. According to a later analysis, parvovirus B19, influenza, CMV and Epstein-Barr virus appeared linked to several top co-occurrence clusters. An earlier analysis of approximately 590 of the donors showed that most TCR beta V segments appeared in productive rearrangements either about 90% or about 30% of the time, which broadly matched IMGT annotations. Compared with equally common non-associated chains, HLA-associated TCR beta chains in a later analysis were more clonally expanded and had lower generation probabilities. In a later analysis, more than 15,000 TCR beta sequences were associated with specific HLA alleles at a false discovery rate of 0.05. A further reported finding was that TCR beta sequences accurately predicted the HLA-A and HLA-B alleles for most subjects in the first cohort. The sequencing pipeline was judged likely to have produced a cluster of highly shared sequence variants as a technical artifact. According to a later analysis, most CMV-associated TCR beta chains appeared to be HLA-restricted, and the HLA associations seemed to be driven largely by CMV exposure. V-gene and J-gene trimming of TCR beta chains was associated with a missense DCLRE1C variant in a later genetic analysis, and the association was replicated in an independent cohort. Most TCR sequences were seen in very few donors, while some public TCRs were found in many individuals. Cytomegalovirus status was reported to be diagnosed by the classifier with high specificity and sensitivity in both the original and validation cohorts. Linkage disequilibrium might explain the correlated functional status among segregating V segments, but an unknown experimental factor could not be excluded. For the cohort, immune exposure information was limited to CMV serostatus. Some IMGT-functional V segments, including TRBV6-2 and TRBV6-3, could not be told apart with the 87-base-pair reads, so those segments were excluded. A later analysis found that TCR association rates varied across HLA loci, with DRB1 alleles showing the most associated TCRs and HLA-C alleles the fewest. In this cohort, only TCR beta chains were sequenced, and detectable features were limited by the absence of alpha or paired-chain data. Sequencing depth was assumed to be roughly uniform across donors in the presence/absence analyses, though that assumption may not hold. Because counts were too low, roughly 16 rarely observed V segments, including chromosome 9 orphons, were excluded from the earlier analysis of 587 of the donors. In the study, about 150 TCR beta chains were listed as associated with cytomegalovirus. Because HLA typing was missing for some donors at each locus, association tests included only the typed subset. Assigning TCR associations to individual alleles was difficult when HLA alleles, especially DR and DQ, strongly co-occurred.

The source of this sequence is a woman in her forties or fifties in good health and CMV-seronegative. Sequencing was done on a sample of PBMCs. The chain is made from TRBV30 and TRBJ2-1; 9 bases in between match TRBD1. The CDR3 sequence is CAWSVLWGTGRYNEQFF. The nucleotides read TGTGCCTGGAGTGTACTCTGGGGGACAGGGAGATACAATGAGCAGTTCTTC.